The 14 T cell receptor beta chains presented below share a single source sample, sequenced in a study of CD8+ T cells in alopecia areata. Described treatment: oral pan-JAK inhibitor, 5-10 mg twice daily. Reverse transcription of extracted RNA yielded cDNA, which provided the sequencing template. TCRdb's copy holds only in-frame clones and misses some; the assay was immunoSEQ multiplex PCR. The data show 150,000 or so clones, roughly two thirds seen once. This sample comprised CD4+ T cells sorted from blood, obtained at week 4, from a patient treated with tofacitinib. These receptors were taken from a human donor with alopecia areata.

Here the CDR3 DNA reads TGTGCCAGCAGCCAGAGGACAGGGGAAGACACCATATATTTT. It codes for CASSQRTGEDTIYF. The V and J genes are TRBV25-1 and TRBJ1-3; 9 bases match TRBD1. Germline lookup yields CDR1 MGHDK and CDR2 SYGVNS. CDR3 length: 14 amino acids. Trimming removed 6 bases from V and 8 bases from J; junction bases left unmatched: 8. The full variable domain, completed using reference TRBV25-1 and TRBJ1-3, is EADIYQTPRYLVIGTGKKITLECSQTMGHDKMYWYQQDPGMELHLIHYSYGVNSTEKGDLSSESTVSRIRTEHFPLTLESARPSHTSQYLCASSQRTGEDTIYFGEGSWLTVV.

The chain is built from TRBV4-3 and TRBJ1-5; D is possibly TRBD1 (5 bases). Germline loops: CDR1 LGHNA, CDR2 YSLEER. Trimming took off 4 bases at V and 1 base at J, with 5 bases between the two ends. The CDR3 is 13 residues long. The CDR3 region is CASSRDSNQPQHF. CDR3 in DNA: TGCGCCAGCAGCCGGGACAGCAATCAGCCCCAGCATTTT.

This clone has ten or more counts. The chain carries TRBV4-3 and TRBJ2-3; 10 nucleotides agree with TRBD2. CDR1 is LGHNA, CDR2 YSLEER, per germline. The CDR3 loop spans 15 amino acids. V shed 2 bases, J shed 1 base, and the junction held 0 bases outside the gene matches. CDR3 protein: CASSQLAGGTDTQYF. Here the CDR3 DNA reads TGCGCCAGCAGCCAACTAGCGGGGGGCACAGATACGCAGTATTTT.

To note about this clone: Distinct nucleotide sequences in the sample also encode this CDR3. The CDR3 reads CAWSVRTDTQYF. CDR3 nucleotide sequence: TGTGCCTGGAGTGTTCGGACAGATACGCAGTATTTT. This rearrangement joins TRBV30 to TRBJ2-3; the D is unclear. The CDR3 totals 12 residues. CDR1 and CDR2 from the germline V gene are GTSNPN and SVGIG (reference sequence). V gave up 0 bases and J gave up 3 bases, with 4 bases separating them.

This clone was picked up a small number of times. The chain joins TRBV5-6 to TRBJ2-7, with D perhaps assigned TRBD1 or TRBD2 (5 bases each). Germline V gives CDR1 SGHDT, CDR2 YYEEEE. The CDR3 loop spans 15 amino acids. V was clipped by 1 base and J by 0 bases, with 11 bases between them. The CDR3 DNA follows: TGTGCCAGCAGCTTGCGAGGGGCGCTCTCCTACGAGCAGTACTTC. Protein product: CASSLRGALSYEQYF.

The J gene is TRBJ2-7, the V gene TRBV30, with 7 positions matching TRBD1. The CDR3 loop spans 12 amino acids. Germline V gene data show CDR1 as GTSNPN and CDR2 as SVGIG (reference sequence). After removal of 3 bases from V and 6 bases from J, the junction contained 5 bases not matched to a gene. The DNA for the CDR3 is TGTGCCTGGAGCGCGACAGGGCTCGAGCAGTACTTC. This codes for CAWSATGLEQYF.

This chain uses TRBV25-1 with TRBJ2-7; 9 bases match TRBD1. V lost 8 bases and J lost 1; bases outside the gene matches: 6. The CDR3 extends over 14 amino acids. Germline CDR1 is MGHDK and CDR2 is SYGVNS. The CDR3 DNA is TGTGCCAGCTTAGACGGGACAGGGTCCTACGAGCAGTACTTC. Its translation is CASLDGTGSYEQYF.

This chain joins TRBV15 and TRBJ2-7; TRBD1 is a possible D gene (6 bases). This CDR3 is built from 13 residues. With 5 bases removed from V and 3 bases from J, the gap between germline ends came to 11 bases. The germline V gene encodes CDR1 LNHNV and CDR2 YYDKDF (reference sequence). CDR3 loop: CATSLGQRYEQYF. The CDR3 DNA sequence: TGTGCCACCAGCTTGGGACAACGCTACGAGCAGTACTTC.

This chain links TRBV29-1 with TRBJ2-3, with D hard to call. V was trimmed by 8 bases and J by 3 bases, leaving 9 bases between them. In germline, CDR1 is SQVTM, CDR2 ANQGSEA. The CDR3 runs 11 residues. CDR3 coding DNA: TGCAGCTCGGGCCCGACAGATACGCAGTATTTT. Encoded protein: CSSGPTDTQYF.

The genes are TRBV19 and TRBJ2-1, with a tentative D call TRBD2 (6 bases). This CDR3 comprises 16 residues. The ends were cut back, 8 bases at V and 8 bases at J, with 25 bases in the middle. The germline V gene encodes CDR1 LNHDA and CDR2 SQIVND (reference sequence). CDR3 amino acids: CASSPPWGEVKDEQFF. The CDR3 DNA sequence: TGTGCCAGTTCACCCCCGTGGGGGGAGGTCAAGGATGAGCAGTTCTTC. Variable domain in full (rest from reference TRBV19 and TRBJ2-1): DGGITQSPKYLFRKEGQNVTLSCEQNLNHDAMYWYRQDPGQGLRLIYYSQIVNDFQKGDIAEGYSVSREKKESFPLTVTSAQKNPTAFYLCASSPPWGEVKDEQFFGPGTRLTVL.

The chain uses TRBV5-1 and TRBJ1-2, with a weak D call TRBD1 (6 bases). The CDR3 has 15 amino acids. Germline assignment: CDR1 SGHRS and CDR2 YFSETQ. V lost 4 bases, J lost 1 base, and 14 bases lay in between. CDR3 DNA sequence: TGCGCCAGCAGCCCTACGGACAGTCTTAACTATGGCTACACCTTC. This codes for CASSPTDSLNYGYTF.

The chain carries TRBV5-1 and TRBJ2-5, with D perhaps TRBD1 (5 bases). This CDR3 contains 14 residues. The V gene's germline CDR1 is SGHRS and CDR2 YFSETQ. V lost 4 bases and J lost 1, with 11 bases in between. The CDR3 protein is CASSIGVIQETQYF. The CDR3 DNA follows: TGCGCCAGCAGCATAGGGGTGATCCAAGAGACCCAGTACTTC.

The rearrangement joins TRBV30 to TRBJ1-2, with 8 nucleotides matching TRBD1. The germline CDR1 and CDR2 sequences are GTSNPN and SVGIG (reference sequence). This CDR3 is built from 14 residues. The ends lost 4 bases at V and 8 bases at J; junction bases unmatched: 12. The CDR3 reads CAWTRDRLTQGYTF. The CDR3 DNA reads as TGTGCCTGGACCCGGGACAGGCTGACACAAGGCTACACCTTC.

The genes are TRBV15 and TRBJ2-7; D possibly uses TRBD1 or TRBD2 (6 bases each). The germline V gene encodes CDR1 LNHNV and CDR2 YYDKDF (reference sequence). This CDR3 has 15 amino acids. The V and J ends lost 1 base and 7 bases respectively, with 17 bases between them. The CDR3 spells CATSRGGAAQVEQYF. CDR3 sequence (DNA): TGTGCCACCAGCAGAGGGGGGGCCGCACAGGTGGAGCAGTACTTC.